These 30 T cell receptor beta chains came from one sample sequenced in a study of identical twins. A single record per CDR3 protein comes from TCRdb applying MiXCR to the 5' RACE reads. The table has 400,000 to 550,000 distinct CDR3 sequences, 14% seen once; the top ten hold 0.98%. These data are also associated with another study on yellow fever vaccine responses in identical twins.

Sequencing was done on a sample of CD4+ T cells sorted from blood. The receptors stem from a woman aged 18-29 years in good health.

This clonotype was recorded at least ten times. This chain uses TRBV12-3 or TRBV12-4 with TRBJ1-2; D possibly corresponds to TRBD1 (6 bases). This CDR3 region has 13 residues. V was cut by 3 bases and J by 2 bases, with 7 bases left in between. CDR3: CASSFQGNYGYTF. In nucleotides, the CDR3 is TGTGCCAGCAGTTTTCAGGGGAACTATGGCTACACCTTC.

The chain links TRBV24-1 to TRBJ2-5; 13 bases align to TRBD2. This CDR3 has 16 amino acids. V lost 0 bases, J lost 5 bases, and 2 bases stayed unmatched. Germline values: CDR1 KGHDR, CDR2 SFDVKD. The CDR3 sequence: CATSDLGTSGTETQYF. The CDR3 nucleotides read TGTGCCACCAGTGATTTGGGGACTAGCGGGACGGAGACCCAGTACTTC.

This clonotype was observed a few times. This chain links TRBV6-1 with TRBJ1-5; 9 nucleotides agree with TRBD1. The CDR3 length is 13 residues. V was clipped by 6 bases and J by 7 bases; unmatched bases: 4. Germline values: CDR1 MNHNS, CDR2 SASEGT. CDR3 nucleotides: TGTGCCAGCAGGACTACAGGGGGCCAGCCCCAGCATTTT. Translated, it gives CASRTTGGQPQHF.

The CDR3 DNA reads as TGTGCCAGCAGTGAAGGGTCATGGGGGACATCCTACGAGCAGTACTTC. Its protein product is CASSEGSWGTSYEQYF. J is TRBJ2-7 and V is TRBV25-1, with D possibly matching TRBD1 (6 bases). V lost 2 bases, J lost 1 base, and 15 bases lay in between. CDR3 length: 16 residues. CDR1 is MGHDK, CDR2 SYGVNS, per germline.

This clonotype was observed a few times. The chain is built from TRBV10-3 and TRBJ2-7; a weak D match, TRBD2 (5 bases). The CDR3 is 14 amino acids. Germline CDR1 reads ENHRY; CDR2 reads SYGVKD. V was cut by 5 bases and J by 1 base, with 12 bases left in between. The CDR3 is CAISQVGRSYEQYF. The DNA for the CDR3 is TGTGCCATCAGTCAGGTGGGGAGATCCTACGAGCAGTACTTC.

The sample holds a few counts of this clonotype. This rearrangement joins TRBV2 to TRBJ2-7; maybe TRBD2 (5 bases). The CDR3 runs to 15 residues. V dropped 3 bases and J dropped 4 bases, with 16 bases sitting between them. From germline, CDR1 is SNHLY and CDR2 FYNNEI. CDR3 sequence: CASSDLVDSPYEQYF. In nucleotides, the CDR3 is TGTGCCAGCAGTGATCTGGTGGACTCCCCTTACGAGCAGTACTTC.

The chain couples TRBV7-2 to TRBJ2-7; 13 bases are a match to TRBD2. J lost 2 bases, V lost 1 base, and 2 bases had no gene match. The V gene's germline CDR1 is SGHTA and CDR2 FQGNSA. The CDR3 is 16 residues long. CDR3 nucleotides: TGTGCCAGCAGCTTAGTGACTAGCGGGGGGACCTACGAGCAGTACTTC. This codes for CASSLVTSGGTYEQYF.

The table lists this clonotype with many counts. In nucleotides, the CDR3 is TGCAGTGCGCACCCCAGGATCGGAAACTACGAGCAGTACTTC. This translates into CSAHPRIGNYEQYF. The chain uses TRBV20-1 and TRBJ2-7; D unresolved. V gave up 6 bases and J gave up 3 bases, with 18 bases separating them. CDR1 is DFQATT, CDR2 SNEGSKA, per germline (reference sequence). The CDR3 spans 14 residues.

This clonotype was counted only a few times. The chain employs TRBV9 and TRBJ2-1, with D unresolved. The CDR3 runs to 14 residues. From germline, CDR1 is SGDLS and CDR2 YYNGEE. V lost 2 bases and J 0 bases, leaving 6 bases between the germline ends. The CDR3 here is CASSVLDSYNEQFF. The CDR3 coding sequence is TGTGCCAGCAGCGTTCTGGACTCCTACAATGAGCAGTTCTTC.

Only a few counts were recorded for this clonotype. The gene calls are TRBV6-1 and TRBJ2-7, with TRBD2 matching 8 bases. Germline CDR1 and CDR2: MNHNS and SASEGT. V shed 8 bases, J shed 5 bases, and the junction held 17 bases outside the gene matches. The CDR3 sequence is 16 residues long. CDR3 sequence (DNA): TGTGCCAGCTTCAAGCTTACCCCCGGGGGGGCCCACGAGCAGTACTTC. Translation gives CASFKLTPGGAHEQYF.

The chain recombines TRBV15 with TRBJ1-5; no clear D gene. V dropped 0 bases and J dropped 2 bases, with 2 bases sitting between them. In germline, CDR1 is LNHNV, CDR2 YYDKDF (reference sequence). The CDR3 runs 13 residues. The CDR3 region has the DNA TGTGCCACCAGCAGAGATGGCAATCAGCCCCAGCATTTT. Its translation: CATSRDGNQPQHF.

This clonotype was detected a few times. V is TRBV7-8 and J is TRBJ1-1, with D perhaps matching TRBD1 (5 bases). V dropped 5 bases and J dropped 13 bases, with 17 bases sitting between them. This CDR3 contains 12 residues. CDR1 is SGHVS and CDR2 is FQNEAQ in the germline V gene. CDR3 sequence: CASSQGVGLSFF. DNA for the CDR3: TGTGCCAGCAGCCAAGGGGTGGGTTTGAGTTTCTTT.

The chain is built from TRBV29-1 and TRBJ1-1; a possible D gene is TRBD1 (6 bases). The CDR3 is made up of 14 amino acids. Germline V gene data show CDR1 as SQVTM and CDR2 as ANQGSEA. V was trimmed by 7 bases and J by 4 bases, leaving 19 bases between them. The CDR3 reads CSAVRGNRGTEAFF. The DNA for the CDR3 is TGCAGCGCCGTCAGGGGAAATAGGGGCACTGAAGCTTTCTTT.

This clonotype was seen a handful of times. The chain uses TRBV9 and TRBJ2-7, with 9 bases that match TRBD1. The CDR3 has 15 amino acids. Trimming cost V 0 bases and J 5 bases; bases outside gene matches: 6. The germline V gene has CDR1 SGDLS and CDR2 YYNGEE. For the CDR3, the DNA is TGTGCCAGCAGCGTAGGGTGGGACAGGGTCCACGAGCAGTACTTC. As protein: CASSVGWDRVHEQYF.

This clonotype was observed a handful of times. The chain couples TRBV6-1 to TRBJ2-7, with D maybe TRBD2 (5 bases). Germline values: CDR1 MNHNS, CDR2 SASEGT. The V end lost 7 bases, the J end lost 7 bases, and 20 bases lay between the germline ends. The CDR3 is 14 amino acids. This chain's CDR3 is CASNELVAVGEQYF. The CDR3 DNA follows: TGTGCCAGCAACGAACTAGTTGCGGTGGGGGAGCAGTACTTC.

This chain links TRBV20-1 with TRBJ2-3; 7 nucleotides agree with TRBD1. The CDR3 runs to 13 residues. Germline-derived CDR1 and CDR2 are DFQATT and SNEGSKA (reference sequence). Trimming took 8 bases from V and 6 from J; bases not matched to a gene: 11. The CDR3 DNA reads as TGCAGTTCGAGACAGGGATTATTGGATACGCAGTATTTT. Protein sequence: CSSRQGLLDTQYF.

This clonotype has a handful of counts. The CDR3 reads CASRSRGLGGVNQPQHF. As DNA, the CDR3 is TGTGCCAGCAGGTCTAGGGGACTTGGGGGGGTGAATCAGCCCCAGCATTTT. V is TRBV28 and J is TRBJ1-5; a weak D match, TRBD1 (5 bases). V dropped 6 bases and J dropped 4 bases, with 22 bases sitting between them. This CDR3 has 17 amino acids. From germline, CDR1 is MDHEN and CDR2 SYDVKM.

This clonotype turned up a few times. The chain employs TRBV7-2 and TRBJ2-2, with D hard to call. Trimming shortened V by 3 bases and J by 2 bases, and 13 bases separated the two germline ends. Germline V gene lookup returns CDR1 SGHTA and CDR2 FQGNSA. The CDR3 runs to 16 residues. CDR3 sequence: CASSFSHRLNTGELFF. CDR3 in DNA: TGTGCCAGCAGCTTTAGCCATAGATTAAACACCGGGGAGCTGTTTTTT.

The genes are TRBV5-1 and TRBJ2-2, with a weak D call TRBD2 (5 bases). The CDR3 length is 15 residues. In germline, CDR1 is SGHRS, CDR2 YFSETQ. V was pared by 2 bases and J by 4 bases, with 12 bases between. The DNA of the CDR3 is TGCGCCAGCAGCTTATGGGAGAGCCCCACCGGGGAGCTGTTTTTT. Translating gives CASSLWESPTGELFF.

This chain uses TRBV4-3 with TRBJ1-4; D gene unclear. V was shortened by 2 bases and J by 8 bases, with 15 bases between the two germline ends. This CDR3 region has 15 residues. Germline V gene data show CDR1 as LGHNA and CDR2 as YSLEER. CDR3 DNA: TGCGCCAGCAGCCAACGGGAATCCTTAGGGGAAAAACTGTTTTTT. Translating it yields CASSQRESLGEKLFF.

This clonotype was observed a few times. This chain connects TRBV4-2 to TRBJ2-1, with TRBD2 matching over 13 bases. The V gene end was trimmed by 1 base and the J gene end by 7 bases; junction bases not matched to a gene: 4. The CDR3 totals 16 residues. Germline V lookup: CDR1 LGHNA, CDR2 YNFKEQ. The CDR3 DNA reads as TGTGCCAGCAGCCAAGGGACTAGCGGGAGACTAAATGAGCAGTTCTTC. The encoded protein is CASSQGTSGRLNEQFF.

Concerning this clonotype: With a much larger clone just one base away, this may be a read error. The CDR3 DNA is TGCAGCGCCCGCCGCAGTCCCGGCGCAAATACGCAGTATTTT. As protein: CSARRSPGANTQYF. The rearrangement links TRBV29-1 to TRBJ2-3; D is unclear. This CDR3 is built from 14 residues. In germline, CDR1 is SQVTM, CDR2 ANQGSEA. Trimming pared 7 bases from V and 7 bases from J, leaving 21 bases between.

The rearrangement links TRBV24-1 to TRBJ2-2; 8 bases fit TRBD1. CDR1 KGHDR and CDR2 SFDVKD come from the germline V gene. This CDR3 region has 15 residues. V lost 5 bases, J lost 4 bases, and 5 bases stayed unmatched. The CDR3: CATSGQGKGTGELFF. DNA for the CDR3: TGTGCCACCAGTGGACAGGGGAAAGGCACCGGGGAGCTGTTTTTT.

This clonotype was counted at least ten times. The genes are TRBV12-3 or TRBV12-4 and TRBJ2-1, with D possibly being TRBD2 (5 bases). The CDR3 length is 14 residues. V shed 2 bases and J shed 5 bases, with 10 bases lying between them. Written as DNA, the CDR3 is TGTGCCAGCAGTTTATCTCGGGGTAACAATGAGCAGTTCTTC. It encodes CASSLSRGNNEQFF.

The chain couples TRBV20-1 to TRBJ2-7; a possible D gene is TRBD1 (5 bases). With 1 base removed from V and 7 bases from J, the gap between germline ends came to 35 bases. From germline, CDR1 is DFQATT and CDR2 SNEGSKA (reference sequence). The CDR3 extends over 20 amino acids. The CDR3 coding sequence is TGCAGTGCTAGAGGAAGACACCAACTCCAAACCGACAGTGGCCAGGTAGAGCAGTACTTC. Translation gives CSARGRHQLQTDSGQVEQYF.

The CDR3 sequence is CASSYPPGLAGKYEQYF. For the CDR3, the DNA is TGTGCCAGCAGTTATCCCCCGGGACTAGCGGGAAAGTACGAGCAGTACTTC. This chain joins TRBV28 and TRBJ2-7, with 13 bases that match TRBD2. The V gene's germline CDR1 is MDHEN and CDR2 SYDVKM. The CDR3 has 17 amino acids. Unmatched junction bases numbered 10, after V lost 4 bases and J lost 4 bases.

Many counts were recorded for this clonotype. V usage is TRBV29-1 and J usage is TRBJ2-5, with TRBD2 matching 7 bases. With 4 bases clipped from V and 4 bases from J, the junction kept 6 bases outside the gene matches. The CDR3 consists of 13 residues. Germline CDR1 reads SQVTM; CDR2 reads ANQGSEA. CDR3 region: CSVGTRARETQYF. The CDR3 DNA sequence: TGCAGCGTTGGGACTAGAGCTAGAGAGACCCAGTACTTC.

The V call is TRBV19, the J call TRBJ1-5; TRBD1 matches 10 bases. Germline values: CDR1 LNHDA, CDR2 SQIVND (reference sequence). J lost 6 bases, V lost 6 bases, and 8 bases had no gene match. This CDR3 contains 15 residues. DNA of the CDR3: TGTGCCAGTAGCGACAGGGGGCACGGCGGTCAGCCCCAGCATTTT. Protein sequence: CASSDRGHGGQPQHF.

This rearrangement joins TRBV6-1 to TRBJ2-3; D may be TRBD2 (7 bases). V lost 5 bases and J 11 bases, leaving 29 bases between the germline ends. The germline CDR1 and CDR2 sequences are MNHNS and SASEGT. There are 17 residues in the CDR3. This CDR3 reads CASSPGGSGVHQGMQYF. The CDR3, as DNA: TGTGCCAGCAGTCCCGGGGGCAGCGGGGTACATCAAGGGATGCAGTATTTT.

This clonotype occurred many times. The V and J genes are TRBV30 and TRBJ2-2, with unresolved D. Deletions cut 2 bases from V and 3 bases from J, with 7 bases between. The CDR3 loop spans 13 amino acids. CDR1 and CDR2 (germline): GTSNPN, SVGIG (reference sequence). CDR3: CAWSQTDTGELFF. CDR3 nucleotides: TGTGCCTGGAGTCAAACCGACACCGGGGAGCTGTTTTTT.